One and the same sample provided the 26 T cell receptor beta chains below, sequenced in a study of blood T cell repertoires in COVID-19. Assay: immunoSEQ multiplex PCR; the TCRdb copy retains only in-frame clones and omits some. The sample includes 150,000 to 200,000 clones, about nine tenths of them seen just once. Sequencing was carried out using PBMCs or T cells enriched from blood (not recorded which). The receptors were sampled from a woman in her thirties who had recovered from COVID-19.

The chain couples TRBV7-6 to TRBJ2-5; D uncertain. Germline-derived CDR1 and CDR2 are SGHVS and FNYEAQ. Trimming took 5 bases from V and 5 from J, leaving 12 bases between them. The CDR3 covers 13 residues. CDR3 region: CASSPLSSETQYF. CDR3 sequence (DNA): TGTGCCAGCAGCCCCCTTTCCTCTGAGACCCAGTACTTC.

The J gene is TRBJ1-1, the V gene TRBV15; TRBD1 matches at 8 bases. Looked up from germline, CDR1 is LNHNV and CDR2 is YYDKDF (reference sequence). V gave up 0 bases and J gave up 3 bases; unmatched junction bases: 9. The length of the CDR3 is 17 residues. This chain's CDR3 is CATSRDYRTGKDTEAFF. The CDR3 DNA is TGTGCCACCAGCAGAGATTACAGGACAGGGAAAGACACTGAAGCTTTCTTT.

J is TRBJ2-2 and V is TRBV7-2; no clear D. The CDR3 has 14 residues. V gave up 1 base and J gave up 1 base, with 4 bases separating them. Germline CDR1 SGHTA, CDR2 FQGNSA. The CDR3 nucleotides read TGTGCCAGCAGCTTAGGTCTGAACACCGGGGAGCTGTTTTTT. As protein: CASSLGLNTGELFF.

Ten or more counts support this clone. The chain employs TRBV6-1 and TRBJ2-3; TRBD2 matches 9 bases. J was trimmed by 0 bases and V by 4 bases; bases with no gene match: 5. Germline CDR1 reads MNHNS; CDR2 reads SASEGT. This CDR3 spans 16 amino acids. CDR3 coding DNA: TGTGCCAGCAGTGCCCCTAGCGGGGCTAGCACAGATACGCAGTATTTT. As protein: CASSAPSGASTDTQYF.

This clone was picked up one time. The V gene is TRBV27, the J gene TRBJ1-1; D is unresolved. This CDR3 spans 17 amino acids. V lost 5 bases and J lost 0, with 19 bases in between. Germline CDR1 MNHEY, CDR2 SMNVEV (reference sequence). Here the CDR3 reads CASSPLSMVVMNTEAFF. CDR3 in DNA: TGTGCCAGCAGTCCACTGAGCATGGTCGTTATGAACACTGAAGCTTTCTTT.

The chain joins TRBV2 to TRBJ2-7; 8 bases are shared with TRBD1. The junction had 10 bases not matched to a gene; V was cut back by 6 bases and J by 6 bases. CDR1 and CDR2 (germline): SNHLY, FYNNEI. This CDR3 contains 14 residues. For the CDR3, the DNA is TGTGCCAGCAGCTGGACAGGGTCGGGAATCGAGCAGTACTTC. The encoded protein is CASSWTGSGIEQYF.

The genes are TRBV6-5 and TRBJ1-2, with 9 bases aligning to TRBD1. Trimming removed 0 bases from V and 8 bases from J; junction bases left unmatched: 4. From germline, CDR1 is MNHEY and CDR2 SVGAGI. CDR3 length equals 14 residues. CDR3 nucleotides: TGTGCCAGCAGTTACTCGGACAGGGGTCAGGGCTACACCTTC. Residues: CASSYSDRGQGYTF.

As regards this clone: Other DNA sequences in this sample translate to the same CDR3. The CDR3 DNA is TGTGCCAGCAGCTTAGGACCGGCTGGACTCACCACAGATACGCAGTATTTT. As protein: CASSLGPAGLTTDTQYF. The gene calls are TRBV7-2 and TRBJ2-3, with D tentatively TRBD2 (5 bases). CDR1 is SGHTA and CDR2 is FQGNSA in the germline V gene. This CDR3 region has 17 residues. Between the trimmed V and J ends, which lost 1 base and 2 bases, there was a span of 16 bases.

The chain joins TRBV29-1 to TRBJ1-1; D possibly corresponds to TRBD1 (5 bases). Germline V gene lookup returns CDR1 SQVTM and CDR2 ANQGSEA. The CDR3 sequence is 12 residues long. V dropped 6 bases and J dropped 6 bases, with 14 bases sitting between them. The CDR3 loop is CSVAGGRPEAFF. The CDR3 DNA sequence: TGCAGCGTAGCGGGGGGACGTCCTGAAGCTTTCTTT.

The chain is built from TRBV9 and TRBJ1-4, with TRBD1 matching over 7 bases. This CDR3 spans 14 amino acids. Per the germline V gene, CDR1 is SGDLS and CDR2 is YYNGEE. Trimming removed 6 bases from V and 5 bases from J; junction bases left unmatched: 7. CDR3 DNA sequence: TGTGCCAGCAACTCCGGGACAGAAAATGAAAAACTGTTTTTT. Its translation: CASNSGTENEKLFF.

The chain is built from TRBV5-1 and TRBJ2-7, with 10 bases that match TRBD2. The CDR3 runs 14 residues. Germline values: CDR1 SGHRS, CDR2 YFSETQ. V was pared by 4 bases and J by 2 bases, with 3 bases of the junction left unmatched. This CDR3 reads CASSLSGGAYEQYF. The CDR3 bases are TGCGCCAGCAGCCTAAGCGGGGGGGCCTACGAGCAGTACTTC.

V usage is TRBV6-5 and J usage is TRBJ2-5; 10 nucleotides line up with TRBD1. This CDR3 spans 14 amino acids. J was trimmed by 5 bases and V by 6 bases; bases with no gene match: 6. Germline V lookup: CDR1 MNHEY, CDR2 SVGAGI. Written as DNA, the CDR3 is TGTGCCAGCAGCCGACAGGGGGCAGGGGAGACCCAGTACTTC. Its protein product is CASSRQGAGETQYF.

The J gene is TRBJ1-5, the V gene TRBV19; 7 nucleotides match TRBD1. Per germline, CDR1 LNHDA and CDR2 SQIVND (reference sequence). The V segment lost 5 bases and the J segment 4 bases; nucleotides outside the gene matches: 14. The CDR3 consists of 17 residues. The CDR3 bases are TGTGCCAGTAGTGAACGGGGACAGCCCAGGAGGAATCAGCCCCAGCATTTT. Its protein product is CASSERGQPRRNQPQHF.

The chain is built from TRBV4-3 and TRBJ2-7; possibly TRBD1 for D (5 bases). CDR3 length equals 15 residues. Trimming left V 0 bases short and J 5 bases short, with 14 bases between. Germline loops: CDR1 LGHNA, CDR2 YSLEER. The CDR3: CASSQDKAGWNEQYF. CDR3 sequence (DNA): TGCGCCAGCAGCCAAGATAAGGCAGGGTGGAACGAGCAGTACTTC.

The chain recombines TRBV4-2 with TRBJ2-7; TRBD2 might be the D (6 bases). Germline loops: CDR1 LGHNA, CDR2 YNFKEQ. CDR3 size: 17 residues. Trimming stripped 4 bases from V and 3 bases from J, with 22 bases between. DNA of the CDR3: TGTGCCAGCAGCCGGACCCCCATCGGAGGGGATTTCTACGAGCAGTACTTC. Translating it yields CASSRTPIGGDFYEQYF.

In DNA form, the CDR3 reads TGTGCCAGCTCACCGCCAGGGGGTAGCTCTGGAAACACCATATATTTT. Translation gives CASSPPGGSSGNTIYF. The chain is built from TRBV18 and TRBJ1-3, with 7 positions matching TRBD1. The V gene's germline CDR1 is KGHSH and CDR2 LQKENI. V lost 3 bases to trimming and J lost 0 bases; unmatched junction nucleotides: 5. The CDR3 extends over 16 amino acids.

CDR3 sequence reads: CAWSVYTGNTIYF. CDR3 DNA sequence: TGTGCCTGGAGTGTATATACTGGAAACACCATATATTTT. V gene TRBV30 combines with J gene TRBJ1-3; no clear D gene. Trimming removed 0 bases from V and 2 bases from J, with 5 bases in between. Germline V gene lookup returns CDR1 GTSNPN and CDR2 SVGIG (reference sequence). The CDR3 runs to 13 residues.

CDR3 residues: CASSPGGVLNEQFF. The CDR3, as DNA: TGTGCCAGCAGCCCGGGGGGCGTTTTAAATGAGCAGTTCTTC. The genes are TRBV7-3 and TRBJ2-1, with D perhaps matching TRBD2 (7 bases). CDR1 is SGHTA, CDR2 FQGTGA, per germline. Trimming pared 5 bases from V and 7 bases from J, leaving 15 bases between. This CDR3 spans 14 amino acids.

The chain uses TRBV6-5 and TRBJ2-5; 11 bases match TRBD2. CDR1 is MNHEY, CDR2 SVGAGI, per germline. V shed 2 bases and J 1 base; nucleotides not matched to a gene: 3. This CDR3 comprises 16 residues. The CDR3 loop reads CASSYQGLAVQETQYF. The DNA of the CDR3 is TGTGCCAGCAGTTACCAGGGACTAGCGGTCCAAGAGACCCAGTACTTC.

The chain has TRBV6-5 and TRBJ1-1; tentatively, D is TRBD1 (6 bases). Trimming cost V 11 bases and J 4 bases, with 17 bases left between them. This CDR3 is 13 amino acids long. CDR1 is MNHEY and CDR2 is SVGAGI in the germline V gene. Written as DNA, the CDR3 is TGTGCCGCGGACCAGGGGTTCGGCACTGAAGCTTTCTTT. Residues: CAADQGFGTEAFF.

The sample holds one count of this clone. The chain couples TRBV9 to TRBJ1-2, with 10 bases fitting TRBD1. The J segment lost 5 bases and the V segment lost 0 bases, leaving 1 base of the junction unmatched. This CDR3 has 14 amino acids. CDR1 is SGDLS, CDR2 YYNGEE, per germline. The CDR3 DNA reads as TGTGCCAGCAGCGTAGAGGGACAGGGGTATGGCTACACCTTC. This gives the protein CASSVEGQGYGYTF.

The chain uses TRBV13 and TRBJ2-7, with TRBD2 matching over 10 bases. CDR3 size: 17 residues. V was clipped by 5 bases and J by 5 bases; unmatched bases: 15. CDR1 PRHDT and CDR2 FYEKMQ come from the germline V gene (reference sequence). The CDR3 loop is CASSLMGGAGGPHEQYF. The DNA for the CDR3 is TGTGCCAGCAGCCTTATGGGGGGAGCGGGAGGGCCCCACGAGCAGTACTTC.

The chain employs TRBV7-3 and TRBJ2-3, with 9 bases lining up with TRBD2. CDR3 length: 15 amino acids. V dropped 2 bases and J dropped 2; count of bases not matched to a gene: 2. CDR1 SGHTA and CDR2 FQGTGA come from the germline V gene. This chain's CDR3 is CASSLGLAPTDTQYF. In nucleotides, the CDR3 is TGTGCCAGCAGCTTAGGACTAGCGCCCACAGATACGCAGTATTTT.

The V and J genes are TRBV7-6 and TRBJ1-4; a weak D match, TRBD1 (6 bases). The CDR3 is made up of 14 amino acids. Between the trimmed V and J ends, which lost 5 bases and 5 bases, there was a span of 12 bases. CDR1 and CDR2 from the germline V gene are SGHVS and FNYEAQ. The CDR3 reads CASSHTDRNEKLFF. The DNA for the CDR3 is TGTGCCAGCAGCCACACAGACAGGAATGAAAAACTGTTTTTT.

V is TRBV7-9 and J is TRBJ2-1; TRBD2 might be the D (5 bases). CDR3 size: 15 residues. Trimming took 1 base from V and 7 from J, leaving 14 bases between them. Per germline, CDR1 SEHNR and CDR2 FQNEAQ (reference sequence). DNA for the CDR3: TGTGCCAGCAGCTTAGGGGTCGGGATATTGAATGAGCAGTTCTTC. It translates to CASSLGVGILNEQFF.

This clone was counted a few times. The chain's CDR3 is CAISEMGAGRDTEAFF. Written as DNA, the CDR3 is TGTGCCATCAGTGAGATGGGCGCGGGCAGAGACACTGAAGCTTTCTTT. The chain is built from TRBV10-3 and TRBJ1-1; no reliable D call. The CDR3 totals 16 residues. Germline V gene sequence: CDR1 ENHRY, CDR2 SYGVKD. The V end was cut by 2 bases, the J end by 3 bases, with 16 bases between.